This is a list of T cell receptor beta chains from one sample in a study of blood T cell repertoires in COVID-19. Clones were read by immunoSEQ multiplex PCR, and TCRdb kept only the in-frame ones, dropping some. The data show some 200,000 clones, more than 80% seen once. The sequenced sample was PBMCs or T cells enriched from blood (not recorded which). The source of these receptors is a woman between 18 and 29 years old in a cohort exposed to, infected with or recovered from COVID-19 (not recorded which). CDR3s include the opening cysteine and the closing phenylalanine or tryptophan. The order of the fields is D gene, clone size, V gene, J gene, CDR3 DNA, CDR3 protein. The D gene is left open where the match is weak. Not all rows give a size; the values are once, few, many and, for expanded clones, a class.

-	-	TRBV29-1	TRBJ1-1	TGCAGCGTTGAAGAACCAATAGGGGCCCACGGAGCTTTCTTT	CSVEEPIGAHGAFF
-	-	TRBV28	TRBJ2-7	TGTGCCAGCAGTTCCAGGGTGTACGAGCAGTACTTC	CASSSRVYEQYF
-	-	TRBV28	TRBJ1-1	TGTGCCAGCACCCCTTCGGGGATTGATTACGACATGAACACTGAAGCTTTCTTT	CASTPSGIDYDMNTEAFF
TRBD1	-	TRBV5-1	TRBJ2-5	TGCGCCAGCAGTCGAATGGGACAGAGTCAAGAGACCCAGTACTTC	CASSRMGQSQETQYF
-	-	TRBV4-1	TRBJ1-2	TGCGCCAGCAGCCACCCACAGGGTGATTATGGCTACACCTTC	CASSHPQGDYGYTF
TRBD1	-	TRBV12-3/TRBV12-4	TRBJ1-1	TGTGCCAGCAGTTTGGGGACAGTTGAAGCTTTCTTT	CASSLGTVEAFF
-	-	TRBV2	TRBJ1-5	TGTGCCAGCAGTGCTGGCAATCAGCCCCAGCATTTT	CASSAGNQPQHF
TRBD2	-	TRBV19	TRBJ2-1	TGTGCCACTAAACCGGGACTAGCGGGAGGGCCCAACAATGAGCAGTTCTTC	CATKPGLAGGPNNEQFF
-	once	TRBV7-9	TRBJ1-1	TGTGCCAGCAGCTTCGGCGACAGCTACACTGAAGCTTTCTTT	CASSFGDSYTEAFF
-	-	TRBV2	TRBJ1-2	TGTGCCAGCACTCCTAACTATGGCTACACCTTC	CASTPNYGYTF
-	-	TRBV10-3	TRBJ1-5	TGTGCCATCAGGAGGGACTTGGGCCCCGGTCAGCCCCAGCATTTT	CAIRRDLGPGQPQHF
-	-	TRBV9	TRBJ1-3	TGTGCCAGCAGCGTAGCAGGGGCGAGGGGAAACACCATATATTTT	CASSVAGARGNTIYF
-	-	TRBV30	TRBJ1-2	TGTGCCTGGAGTGCCCCCGGACAGAACTATGGCTACACCTTC	CAWSAPGQNYGYTF
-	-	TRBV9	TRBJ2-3	TGTGCCAGCAGCGTAGATGACTACGGTACAGATACGCAGTATTTT	CASSVDDYGTDTQYF
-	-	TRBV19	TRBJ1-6	TGTGCCAGTAGATCCGGGACTGATAGTTCACCCCTCCACTTT	CASRSGTDSSPLHF
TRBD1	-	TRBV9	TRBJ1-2	TGTGCCAGCAGCGGGGGACAGGGCAAAAACTATGGCTACACCTTC	CASSGGQGKNYGYTF
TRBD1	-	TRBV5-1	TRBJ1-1	TGCGCCAGCAGCCCGGGGACAGGGGTAGCGAACACTGAAGCTTTCTTT	CASSPGTGVANTEAFF
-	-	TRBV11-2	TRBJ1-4	TGTGCCAGCAGCTCTAGAGCAGGGGATGACGATGAAAAACTGTTTTTT	CASSSRAGDDDEKLFF
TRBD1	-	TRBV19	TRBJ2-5	TGTGCCAGTTCACAGGGGGCGGGAGAGACCCAGTACTTC	CASSQGAGETQYF
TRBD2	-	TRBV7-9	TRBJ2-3	TGTGCCAGCAGCTTAAAGGGCGGGAGACCAGATACGCAGTATTTT	CASSLKGGRPDTQYF
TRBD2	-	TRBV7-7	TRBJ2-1	TGTGCTAGCAGCTTGTTACCCGGGACTAGCGGGGGCTCCTACAATGAGCAGTTCTTC	CASSLLPGTSGGSYNEQFF
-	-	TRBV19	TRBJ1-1	TGTGCCAGTAGTATTGGGAGTCAGGCCATGAACACTGAAGCTTTCTTT	CASSIGSQAMNTEAFF
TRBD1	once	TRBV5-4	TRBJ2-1	TGTGCCAGCAGCCGCCCCACCCAGACAGGGGCGAATGAGCAGTTCTTC	CASSRPTQTGANEQFF
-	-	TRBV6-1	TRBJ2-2	TGTGCCAGCAGTGATCCCTACACCGGGGAGCTGTTTTTT	CASSDPYTGELFF
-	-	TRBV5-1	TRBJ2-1	TGCGCCAGCAGCCAGAACCCCCCCGGGTTAAGCTCCTACAATGAGCAGTTCTTC	CASSQNPPGLSSYNEQFF
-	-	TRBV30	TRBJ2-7	TGTGCCTGGAGAGGCGGGACCACCTACGAGCAGTACTTC	CAWRGGTTYEQYF
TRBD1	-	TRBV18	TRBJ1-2	TGTGCCAGCTCACTAGAAACAGGGGACTATGGCTACACCTTC	CASSLETGDYGYTF
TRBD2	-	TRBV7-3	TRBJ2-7	TGTGCCAGCAGCCCGACTAGCGGGAGATACGAGCAGTACTTC	CASSPTSGRYEQYF
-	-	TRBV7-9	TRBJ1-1	TGTGCCAGCAGCTTAGCGATTTCGGGTTTGGCTGAAGCTTTCTTT	CASSLAISGLAEAFF
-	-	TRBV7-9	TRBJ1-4	TGTGCCAGCAGCTTCCGGGGAAGGGATGAAAAACTGTTTTTT	CASSFRGRDEKLFF
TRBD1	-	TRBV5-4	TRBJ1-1	TGTGCCAGCAGCCCGGGACAGATCTACACTGAAGCTTTCTTT	CASSPGQIYTEAFF
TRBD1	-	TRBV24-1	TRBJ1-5	TGTGCCACCAGTGATTTCCGACAGGGGACCAATCAGCCCCAGCATTTT	CATSDFRQGTNQPQHF
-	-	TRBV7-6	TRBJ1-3	TGTGCCAGCAGCTTATACCGGGGGAATGGAAACACCATATATTTT	CASSLYRGNGNTIYF